These T cell receptor beta chains were read from a single sample in a study of shared clonotypes between healthy human individuals. Assay used: immunoSEQ multiplex PCR; TCRdb lists only in-frame clones, some missing. The table has some 580,000 clones, 98% seen once. Specimen: naive CD8+ T cells sorted from blood. Every receptor here comes from a man aged 30 to 45 in good health. The CDR3 runs from the conserved cysteine through the conserved F or W. The D gene is left open where the match is weak. Clone size is stated in some rows and not others, as once, few, many or a class when expanded.

cdr3_length clone_size j_call d_call v_call cdr3_aa cdr3_nt
16 NA TRBJ1-1 NA TRBV4-1 CASSQDPGAMNTEAFF TGCGCCAGCAGCCAAGACCCAGGGGCTATGAACACTGAAGCTTTCTTT
15 once TRBJ2-7 TRBD1 TRBV5-1 CASSLSRDSTYEQYF TGCGCCAGCAGTCTTTCCCGGGACAGTACCTACGAGCAGTACTTC
13 NA TRBJ2-7 NA TRBV14 CASSREEVPMRYF TGTGCCAGCAGCCGAGAAGAAGTACCCATGCGGTACTTC
17 NA TRBJ1-2 NA TRBV9 CASSVRTVPWNGSSGHF TGTGCCAGCAGCGTAAGGACAGTGCCGTGGAATGGATCTTCGGGCCACTTC
14 NA TRBJ2-1 TRBD2 TRBV27 CASSLGLGGNEQFF TGTGCCAGCAGTTTGGGCTTGGGGGGGAATGAGCAGTTCTTC
19 few TRBJ2-1 TRBD2 TRBV18 CASSPSLAGGPVSDNEQFF TGTGCCAGCTCACCAAGCTTAGCGGGAGGGCCGGTTTCCGACAATGAGCAGTTCTTC
15 NA TRBJ2-1 NA TRBV7-9 CASSSNRKPIEEQFF TGTGCCAGCAGCTCGAACCGTAAACCCATTGAGGAGCAGTTCTTC
15 NA TRBJ2-5 TRBD1 TRBV13 CASSVATGQQETQYF TGTGCCAGCAGCGTAGCTACGGGACAGCAAGAGACCCAGTACTTC
18 once TRBJ2-5 TRBD2 TRBV7-8 CASSLVSVAGRYQETQYF TGTGCCAGCAGCTTAGTCTCCGTAGCGGGAAGGTACCAAGAGACCCAGTACTTC
17 NA TRBJ2-7 TRBD1 TRBV27 CASSSLRDRGLLYEQYF TGTGCCAGCAGTTCCCTCCGGGACAGGGGACTCTTATACGAGCAGTACTTC
14 NA TRBJ2-1 TRBD1 TRBV11-3 CASSRTGQNNEQFF TGTGCCAGCAGTCGGACAGGGCAAAACAATGAGCAGTTCTTC
16 NA TRBJ1-2 NA TRBV15 CATSRVTARGGGGYTF TGTGCCACCAGCAGAGTGACGGCCCGGGGGGGAGGAGGCTACACCTTC
12 NA TRBJ2-7 NA TRBV29-1 CSVETPSFEQYF TGCAGCGTTGAAACCCCGTCTTTCGAGCAGTACTTC
13 NA TRBJ1-1 NA TRBV7-8 CASSPIPTEMAFF TGTGCCAGCAGCCCCATACCCACGGAGATGGCTTTCTTT
15 NA TRBJ2-7 TRBD2 TRBV7-8 CASSALAGYSYEQYF TGTGCCAGCAGCGCCCTAGCGGGATACTCCTACGAGCAGTACTTC
15 NA TRBJ2-1 NA TRBV6-5 CASSIDRDTNNEQFF TGTGCCAGCAGTATAGACCGGGACACCAACAATGAGCAGTTCTTC
15 NA TRBJ1-1 NA TRBV4-2 CASSQDPGLNTEAFF TGTGCCAGCAGCCAAGATCCAGGGCTGAACACTGAAGCTTTCTTT
16 NA TRBJ2-1 NA TRBV29-1 CSVEVSGSVTYNEQFF TGCAGCGTTGAAGTGTCCGGGAGCGTCACCTACAATGAGCAGTTCTTC
14 NA TRBJ2-2 NA TRBV30 CAWSPGLNTGELFF TGTGCCTGGAGTCCCGGTCTGAACACCGGGGAGCTGTTTTTT
15 NA TRBJ2-5 NA TRBV7-6 CASSPTLGGKETQYF TGTGCCAGCAGCCCTACCCTTGGGGGGAAAGAGACCCAGTACTTC
19 NA TRBJ2-1 TRBD2 TRBV7-2 CASSLVDSGGGSVWHEQFF TGTGCCAGCAGCTTAGTGGATAGCGGGGGGGGAAGTGTTTGGCATGAGCAGTTCTTC
14 NA TRBJ2-7 NA TRBV14 CASSRTGIRYEQYF TGTGCCAGCAGCCGAACAGGGATTCGGTACGAGCAGTACTTC
16 NA TRBJ2-5 TRBD1 TRBV27 CASTSTGGAFGETQYF TGTGCCAGCACCTCGACAGGGGGCGCGTTTGGGGAGACCCAGTACTTC
15 NA TRBJ2-7 NA TRBV4-3 CASSQDWGGSYEQYF TGCGCCAGCAGCCAAGATTGGGGCGGGTCCTACGAGCAGTACTTC
16 NA TRBJ2-1 TRBD2 TRBV4-3 CASSQITSGSYNEQFF TGCGCCAGCAGCCAAATCACTAGCGGTTCCTACAATGAGCAGTTCTTC
17 NA TRBJ2-7 NA TRBV5-1 CASSLAGDTGILYEQYF TGCGCCAGCAGCTTGGCCGGAGATACAGGGATTCTCTACGAGCAGTACTTC
16 NA TRBJ2-5 TRBD1 TRBV7-9 CASSLALGQGRETQYF TGTGCCAGCAGCTTAGCTTTGGGACAGGGGAGAGAGACCCAGTACTTC
15 NA TRBJ2-1 NA TRBV7-2 CASSLVGSSYNEQFF TGTGCCAGCAGCTTAGTTGGCAGTTCCTACAATGAGCAGTTCTTC
20 few TRBJ1-4 NA TRBV28 CASSLSLGEVPSGTGEKLFF TGTGCCAGCAGTTTATCATTGGGTGAAGTTCCTTCTGGCACTGGTGAAAAACTGTTTTTT
14 NA TRBJ2-3 TRBD2 TRBV28 CASSGTSVTDTQYF TGTGCCAGCAGCGGGACTAGCGTTACAGATACGCAGTATTTT
17 NA TRBJ1-4 NA TRBV5-1 CASSLAVDDPTNEKLFF TGCGCCAGCAGCTTGGCCGTAGACGATCCAACTAATGAAAAACTGTTTTTT